This record covers a single T cell receptor (beta chain). This entry is derived from a study of blood T cell repertoires in COVID-19. Cohort 3 donors were reported recovered after two negative PCRs, clearance, or symptom resolution. The CDR3 has 15 amino acids. V lost 4 bases and J lost 10; bases outside the gene matches: 10. Germline lookup yields CDR1 MNHEY and CDR2 SVGAGI. TCRdb keeps only in-frame clones here, not all; method: immunoSEQ multiplex PCR. The repertoire holds about 300,000 clones, with 85% as singletons. The gene calls are TRBV6-5 and TRBJ2-1, with 10 positions matching TRBD2. The TCR comes from a woman aged 45-65 years who had recovered from COVID-19. Sequences were obtained from PBMCs or T cells enriched from blood (not recorded which). This CDR3 reads CASSSQAGGLGEQFF. The CDR3, as DNA: TGTGCCAGCAGTTCCCAAGCGGGAGGGTTGGGAGAGCAGTTCTTC.